This TCR beta chain was observed in a study of Tregs in tolerant kidney transplant recipients. CD4+CD25+CD127- Tregs, CD4+CD25- non-Tregs, CD4 and CD8 cells were sorted. The table came from immunoSEQ multiplex PCR; TCRdb's copy has only in-frame clones and leaves some out. Found here are about 69,000 clones, approximately 88% of them singletons; the top ten hold approximately 0.39%. Germline V gene lookup returns CDR1 SNHLY and CDR2 FYNNEI. The CDR3 totals 15 residues. Between the trimmed V and J ends, which lost 6 bases and 2 bases, there was a span of 13 bases. The sequence was obtained from a human donor who received a combined kidney and bone marrow transplant. The sample here was CD4+ T cells from blood, taken before the transplant. V usage is TRBV2 and J usage is TRBJ1-4, with D possibly TRBD1 on 6 matching bases. CDR3 in DNA: TGTGCCAGCAGCGTAGGGACACAGACTAATGAAAAACTGTTTTTT. Its protein is CASSVGTQTNEKLFF.